The present TCR beta chain was sequenced within a study of sequential checkpoint blockade in melanoma. Study-level information: First-line arms were nivolumab then ipilimumab, or the reverse, randomized 1:1.

TCRdb keeps only in-frame clones here, not all; method: immunoSEQ multiplex PCR. The sample yields 30,000 to 40,000 clones, roughly four fifths seen once. V lost 5 bases to trimming and J lost 3 bases, with 11 bases between them. Germline CDR1 LNHDA, CDR2 SQIVND (reference sequence). The CDR3 loop spans 13 amino acids. As for treatment: randomized to nivolumab then ipilimumab (arm A) or the reverse (arm B). No patient had prior DNA-damaging chemotherapy. From thawed PBMCs, live CD3+CD8+ cells negative for CD19 and CD56 were sorted. This TCR came from a human donor with melanoma. J is TRBJ2-7 and V is TRBV19, with D hard to call. The material was CD8+ T cells sorted from blood (inferred from file names), obtained from a patient given nivolumab and ipilimumab in sequence. CDR3 bases: TGTGCCAGTAGTTACGGATCTAGCTACGAGCAGTACTTC. Translating gives CASSYGSSYEQYF. The complete variable domain, with remaining parts taken from reference TRBV19 and TRBJ2-7, reads DGGITQSPKYLFRKEGQNVTLSCEQNLNHDAMYWYRQDPGQGLRLIYYSQIVNDFQKGDIAEGYSVSREKKESFPLTVTSAQKNPTAFYLCASSYGSSYEQYFGPGTRLTVT.